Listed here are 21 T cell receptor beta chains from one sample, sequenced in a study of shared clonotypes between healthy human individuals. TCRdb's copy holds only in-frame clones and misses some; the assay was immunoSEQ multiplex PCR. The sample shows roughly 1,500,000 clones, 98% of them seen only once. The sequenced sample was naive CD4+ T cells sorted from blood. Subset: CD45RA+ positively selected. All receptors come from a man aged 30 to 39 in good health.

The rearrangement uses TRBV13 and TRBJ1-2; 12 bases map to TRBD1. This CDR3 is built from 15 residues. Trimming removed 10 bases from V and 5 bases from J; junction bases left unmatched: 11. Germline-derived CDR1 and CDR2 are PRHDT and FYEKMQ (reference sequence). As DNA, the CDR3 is TGTGCCACCTCGGGGGGGACAGGGGGCGTGTATGGCTACACCTTC. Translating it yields CATSGGTGGVYGYTF.

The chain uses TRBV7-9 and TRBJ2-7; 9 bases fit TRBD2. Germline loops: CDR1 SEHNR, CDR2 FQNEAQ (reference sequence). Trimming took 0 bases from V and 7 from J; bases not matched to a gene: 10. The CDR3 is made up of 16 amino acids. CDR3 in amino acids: CASSLAGTSPPREQYF. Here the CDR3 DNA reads TGTGCCAGCAGCTTAGCCGGGACTAGCCCTCCCAGAGAGCAGTACTTC.

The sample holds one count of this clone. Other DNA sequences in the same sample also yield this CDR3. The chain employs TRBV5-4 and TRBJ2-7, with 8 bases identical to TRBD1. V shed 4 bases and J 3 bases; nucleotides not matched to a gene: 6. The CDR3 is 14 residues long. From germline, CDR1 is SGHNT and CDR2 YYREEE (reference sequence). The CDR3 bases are TGTGCCAGCAGCGCTGGACAGGGTCGCTACGAGCAGTACTTC. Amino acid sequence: CASSAGQGRYEQYF.

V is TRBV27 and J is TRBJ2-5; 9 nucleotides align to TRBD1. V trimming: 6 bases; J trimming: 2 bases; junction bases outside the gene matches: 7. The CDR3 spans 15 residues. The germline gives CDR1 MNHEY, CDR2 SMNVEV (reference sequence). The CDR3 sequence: CASRLNRGRQETQYF. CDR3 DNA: TGTGCCAGCAGGCTCAACAGGGGGCGGCAAGAGACCCAGTACTTC.

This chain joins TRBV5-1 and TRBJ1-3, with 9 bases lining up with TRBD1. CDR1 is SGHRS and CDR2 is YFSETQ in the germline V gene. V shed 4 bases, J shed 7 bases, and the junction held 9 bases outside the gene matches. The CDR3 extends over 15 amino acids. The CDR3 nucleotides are TGCGCCAGCAGCGGGGGACAGGGACGAATGAACACCATATATTTT. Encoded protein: CASSGGQGRMNTIYF.

DNA for the CDR3: TGTGCCAGCAGGGTCACAGGGAACTATGGCTACACCTTC. Residues: CASRVTGNYGYTF. The rearrangement uses TRBV25-1 and TRBJ1-2, with a tentative D call TRBD1 (6 bases). The germline V gene has CDR1 MGHDK and CDR2 SYGVNS. The CDR3 is made up of 13 amino acids. V shed 6 bases and J shed 2 bases, with 10 bases lying between them.

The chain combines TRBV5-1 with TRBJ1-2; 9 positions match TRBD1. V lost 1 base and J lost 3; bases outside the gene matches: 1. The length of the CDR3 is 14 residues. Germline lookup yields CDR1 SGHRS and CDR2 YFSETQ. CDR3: CASSLWDRDYGYTF. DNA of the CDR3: TGCGCCAGCAGCTTGTGGGACAGGGACTATGGCTACACCTTC.

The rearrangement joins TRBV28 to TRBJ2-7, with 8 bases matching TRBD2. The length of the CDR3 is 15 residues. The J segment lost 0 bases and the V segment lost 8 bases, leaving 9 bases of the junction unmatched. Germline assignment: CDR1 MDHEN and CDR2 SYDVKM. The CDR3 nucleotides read TGTGCCAGCCGATCGGGAGGGACTAGCTCCTACGAGCAGTACTTC. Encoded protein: CASRSGGTSSYEQYF.

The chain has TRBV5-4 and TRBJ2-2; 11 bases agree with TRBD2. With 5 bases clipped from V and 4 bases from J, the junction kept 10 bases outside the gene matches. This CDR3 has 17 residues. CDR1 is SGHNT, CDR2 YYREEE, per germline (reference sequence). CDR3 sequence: CASSSLAGGLGTGELFF. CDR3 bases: TGTGCCAGCAGTTCCCTAGCGGGAGGTCTCGGCACCGGGGAGCTGTTTTTT. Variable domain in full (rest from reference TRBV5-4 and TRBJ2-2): ETGVTQSPTHLIKTRGQQVTLRCSSQSGHNTVSWYQQALGQGPQFIFQYYREEENGRGNFPPRFSGLQFPNYSSELNVNALELDDSALYLCASSSLAGGLGTGELFFGEGSRLTVL.

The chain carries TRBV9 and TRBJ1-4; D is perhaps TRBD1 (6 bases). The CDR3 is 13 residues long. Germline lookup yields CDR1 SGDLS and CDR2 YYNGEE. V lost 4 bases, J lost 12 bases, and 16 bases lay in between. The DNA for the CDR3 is TGTGCCAGCAGCAAGGGCTTGGAGGGGGAACTGTTTTTT. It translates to CASSKGLEGELFF.

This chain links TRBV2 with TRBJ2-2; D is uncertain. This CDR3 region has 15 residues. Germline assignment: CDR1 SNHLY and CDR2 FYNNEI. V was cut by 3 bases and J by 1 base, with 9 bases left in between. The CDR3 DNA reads TGTGCCAGCAGTGAGACACTCTTGAACACCGGGGAGCTGTTTTTT. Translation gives CASSETLLNTGELFF.

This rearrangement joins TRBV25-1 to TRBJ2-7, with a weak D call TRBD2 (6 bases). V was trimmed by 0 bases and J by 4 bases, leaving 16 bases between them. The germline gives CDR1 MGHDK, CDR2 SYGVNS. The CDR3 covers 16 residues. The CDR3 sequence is CASSEYGGASWYEQYF. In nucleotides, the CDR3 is TGTGCCAGCAGTGAATATGGAGGGGCGAGCTGGTACGAGCAGTACTTC.

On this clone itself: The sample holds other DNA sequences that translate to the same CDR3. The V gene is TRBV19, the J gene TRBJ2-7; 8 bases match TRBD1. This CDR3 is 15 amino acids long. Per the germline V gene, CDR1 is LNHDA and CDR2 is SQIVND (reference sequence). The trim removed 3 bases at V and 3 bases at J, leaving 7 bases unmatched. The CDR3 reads CASSISGTGRYEQYF. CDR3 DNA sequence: TGTGCCAGTAGTATTTCTGGGACAGGTCGCTACGAGCAGTACTTC.

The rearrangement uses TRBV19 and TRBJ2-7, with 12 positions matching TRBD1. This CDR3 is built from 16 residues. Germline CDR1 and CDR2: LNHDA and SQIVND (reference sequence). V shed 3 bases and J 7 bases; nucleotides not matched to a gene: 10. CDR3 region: CASSIVPGQGAHEQYF. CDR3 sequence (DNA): TGTGCCAGTAGTATCGTCCCGGGACAGGGGGCGCATGAGCAGTACTTC.

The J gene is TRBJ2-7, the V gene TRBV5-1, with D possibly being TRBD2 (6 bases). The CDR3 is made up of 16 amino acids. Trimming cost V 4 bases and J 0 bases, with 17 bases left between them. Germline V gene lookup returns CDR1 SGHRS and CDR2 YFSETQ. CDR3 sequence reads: CASSLPKGGISYEQYF. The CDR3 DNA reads TGCGCCAGCAGCCTGCCTAAGGGCGGGATCTCCTACGAGCAGTACTTC.

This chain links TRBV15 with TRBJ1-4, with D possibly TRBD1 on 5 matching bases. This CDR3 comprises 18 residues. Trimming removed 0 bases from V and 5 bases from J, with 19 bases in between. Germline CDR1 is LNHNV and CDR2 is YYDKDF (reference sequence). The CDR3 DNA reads TGTGCCACCAGCAGAGATCCGGGGCGCGTGGCTATAAATGAAAAACTGTTTTTT. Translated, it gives CATSRDPGRVAINEKLFF.

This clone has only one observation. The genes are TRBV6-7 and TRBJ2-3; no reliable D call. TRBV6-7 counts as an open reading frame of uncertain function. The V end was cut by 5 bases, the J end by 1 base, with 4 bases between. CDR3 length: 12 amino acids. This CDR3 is CASSNGTDTQYF. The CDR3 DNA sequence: TGTGCCAGCAGTAACGGCACAGATACGCAGTATTTT.

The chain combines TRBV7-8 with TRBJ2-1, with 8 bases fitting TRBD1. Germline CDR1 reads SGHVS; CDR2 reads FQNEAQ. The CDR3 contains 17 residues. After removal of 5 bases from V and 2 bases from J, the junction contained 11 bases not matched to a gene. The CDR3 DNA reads TGTGCCAGCAGCCGAGCTCTGACAGGGGCGACCTACAATGAGCAGTTCTTC. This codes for CASSRALTGATYNEQFF.

The CDR3 reads CASSQVLPAGGGNTGELFF. CDR3 DNA: TGCGCCAGCAGCCAAGTTCTACCGGCAGGGGGTGGAAACACCGGGGAGCTGTTTTTT. The rearrangement joins TRBV4-1 to TRBJ2-2, with 7 nucleotides matching TRBD1. This CDR3 comprises 19 residues. V dropped 1 base and J dropped 2; count of bases not matched to a gene: 13. Germline CDR1 reads MGHRA; CDR2 reads YSYEKL.

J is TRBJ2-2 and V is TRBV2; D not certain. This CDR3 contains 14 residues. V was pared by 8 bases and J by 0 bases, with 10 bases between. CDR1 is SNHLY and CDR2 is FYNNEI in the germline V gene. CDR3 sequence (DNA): TGTGCCAGCGGCTCGATCGCGAACACCGGGGAGCTGTTTTTT. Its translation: CASGSIANTGELFF. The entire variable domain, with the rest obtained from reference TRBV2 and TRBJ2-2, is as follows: EPEVTQTPSHQVTQMGQEVILRCVPISNHLYFYWYRQILGQKVEFLVSFYNNEISEKSEIFDDQFSVERPDGSNFTLKIRSTKLEDSAMYFCASGSIANTGELFFGEGSRLTVL.

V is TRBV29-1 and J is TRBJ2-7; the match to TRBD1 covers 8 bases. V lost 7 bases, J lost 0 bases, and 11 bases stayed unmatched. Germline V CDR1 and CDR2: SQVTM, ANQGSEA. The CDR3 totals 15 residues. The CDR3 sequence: CSAGVGDRSSYEQYF. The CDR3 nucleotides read TGCAGCGCTGGGGTGGGGGACAGGAGCTCCTACGAGCAGTACTTC.